This TCR beta chain was found in a study of blood T cell repertoires in COVID-19. About the research overall: PBMCs, B-cell-depleted T cells, or T cells provided the cDNA or gDNA that made up the material.

TCRdb's copy holds only in-frame clones and misses some; the assay was immunoSEQ multiplex PCR. The sample lists some 670,000 clones, 85% to 90% occurring once. This clone was found once. Other DNA sequences from this sample encode an identical CDR3 as well. V lost 2 bases, J lost 0 bases, and 6 bases lay in between. Germline CDR1 is MNHEY and CDR2 is SMNVEV (reference sequence). The CDR3 loop spans 14 amino acids. This chain connects TRBV27 to TRBJ2-3; TRBD2 might be the D (6 bases). The specimen was peripheral blood. The receptor was derived from a woman aged 18-29 years with acute or convalescent COVID-19. The DNA of the CDR3 is TGTGCCAGCAGTTTAGGGGGGAGCACAGATACGCAGTATTTT. The encoded protein is CASSLGGSTDTQYF.